The entry below gives a single TCR beta chain sequence along with its context. In the source study's methods: Reference gene primer amplification gave nucleated cell count estimates. Clones were read by immunoSEQ multiplex PCR, and TCRdb kept only the in-frame ones, dropping some. V, J and clone size reflect that table, while D and trimming were determined from the DNA. The top ten hold approximately 12% of the sample, which has 200,000 to 250,000 clones, 87% seen once. This CDR3 region has 14 residues. CDR1 is LNHNV and CDR2 is YYDKDF in the germline V gene (reference sequence). V was shortened by 2 bases and J by 8 bases, with 13 bases between the two germline ends. The sample belongs to a study of blood T cell repertoires in COVID-19. Study-wide background: Material from acute and convalescent COVID-19 was sourced from the United States, Italy and Spain. Sources were T cells, B-cell-depleted T cells, or PBMCs; the material itself was cDNA or gDNA.

Material: peripheral blood. This receptor was obtained from a woman under 30 who had recovered from COVID-19. This chain connects TRBV15 to TRBJ2-1; D may be TRBD1 (6 bases). In nucleotides, the CDR3 is TGTGCCACCAGCAGACACGACAGGCTCCATGAGCAGTTCTTC. This sequence encodes CATSRHDRLHEQFF. The whole variable domain, filled in from reference TRBV15 and TRBJ2-1, reads DAMVIQNPRYQVTQFGKPVTLSCSQTLNHNVMYWYQQKSSQAPKLLFHYYDKDFNNEADTPDNFQSRRPNTSFCFLDIRSPGLGDTAMYLCATSRHDRLHEQFFGPGTRLTVL.